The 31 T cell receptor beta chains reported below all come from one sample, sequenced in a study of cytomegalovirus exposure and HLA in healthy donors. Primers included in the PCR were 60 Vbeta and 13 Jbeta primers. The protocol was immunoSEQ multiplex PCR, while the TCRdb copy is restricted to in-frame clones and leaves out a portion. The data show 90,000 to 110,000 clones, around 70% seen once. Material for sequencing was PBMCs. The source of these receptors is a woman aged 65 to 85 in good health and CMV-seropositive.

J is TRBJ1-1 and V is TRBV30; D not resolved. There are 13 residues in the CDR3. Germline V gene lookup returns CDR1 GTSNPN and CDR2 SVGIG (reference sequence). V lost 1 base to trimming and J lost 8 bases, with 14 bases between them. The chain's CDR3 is CAWSANEGQEAFF. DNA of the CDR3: TGTGCCTGGAGTGCGAACGAGGGCCAGGAAGCTTTCTTT. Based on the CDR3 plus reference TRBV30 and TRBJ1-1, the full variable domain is SQTIHQWPATLVQPVGSPLSLECTVEGTSNPNLYWYRQAAGRGLQLLFYSVGIGQISSEVPQNLSASRPQDRQFILSSKKLLLSDSGFYLCAWSANEGQEAFFGQGTRLTVV.

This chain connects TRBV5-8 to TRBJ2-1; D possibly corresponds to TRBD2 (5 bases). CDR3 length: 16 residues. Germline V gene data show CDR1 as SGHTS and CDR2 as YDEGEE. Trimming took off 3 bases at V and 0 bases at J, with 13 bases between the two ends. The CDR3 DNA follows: TGTGCCAGCAGCTCGAGGGCGGCCAGCTCCTACAATGAGCAGTTCTTC. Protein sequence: CASSSRAASSYNEQFF.

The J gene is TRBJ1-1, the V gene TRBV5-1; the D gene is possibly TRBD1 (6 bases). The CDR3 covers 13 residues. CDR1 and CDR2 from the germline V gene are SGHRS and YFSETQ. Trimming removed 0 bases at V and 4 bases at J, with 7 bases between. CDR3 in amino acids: CASSLGGPTEAFF. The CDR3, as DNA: TGCGCCAGCAGCTTGGGGGGGCCCACTGAAGCTTTCTTT.

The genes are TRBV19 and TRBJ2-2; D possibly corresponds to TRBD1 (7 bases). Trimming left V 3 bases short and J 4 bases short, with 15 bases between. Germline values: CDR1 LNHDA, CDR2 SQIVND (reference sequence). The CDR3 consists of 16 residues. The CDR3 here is CASSIRRGRGTGELFF. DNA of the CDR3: TGTGCCAGTAGTATCCGGAGGGGGCGGGGCACCGGGGAGCTGTTTTTT. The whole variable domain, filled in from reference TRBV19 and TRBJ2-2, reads DGGITQSPKYLFRKEGQNVTLSCEQNLNHDAMYWYRQDPGQGLRLIYYSQIVNDFQKGDIAEGYSVSREKKESFPLTVTSAQKNPTAFYLCASSIRRGRGTGELFFGEGSRLTVL.

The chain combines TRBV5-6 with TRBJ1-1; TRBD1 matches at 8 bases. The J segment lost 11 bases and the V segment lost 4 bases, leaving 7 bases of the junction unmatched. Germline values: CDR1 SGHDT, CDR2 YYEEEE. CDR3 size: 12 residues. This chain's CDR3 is CASSQKTGVAFF. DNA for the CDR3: TGTGCCAGCAGCCAAAAGACAGGGGTGGCTTTCTTT.

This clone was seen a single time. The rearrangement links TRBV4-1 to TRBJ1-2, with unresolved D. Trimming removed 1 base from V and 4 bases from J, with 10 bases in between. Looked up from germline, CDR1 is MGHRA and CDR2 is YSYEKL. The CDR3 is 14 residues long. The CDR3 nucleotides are TGCGCCAGCAGCCAAGGGCGTGCGGGCTATGGCTACACCTTC. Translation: CASSQGRAGYGYTF.

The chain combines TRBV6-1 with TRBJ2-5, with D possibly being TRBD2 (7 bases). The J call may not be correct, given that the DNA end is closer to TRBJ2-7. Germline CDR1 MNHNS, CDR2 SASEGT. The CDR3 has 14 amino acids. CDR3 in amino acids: CASRGAGVSYEQYF. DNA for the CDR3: TGTGCCAGCCGGGGGGCCGGAGTCTCCTACGAGCAGTACTTC.

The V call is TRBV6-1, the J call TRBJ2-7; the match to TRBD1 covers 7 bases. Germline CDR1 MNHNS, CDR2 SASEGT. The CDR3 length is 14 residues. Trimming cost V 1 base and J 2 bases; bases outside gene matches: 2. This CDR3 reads CASSEGTGPYEQYF. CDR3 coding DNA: TGTGCCAGCAGTGAAGGGACAGGCCCCTACGAGCAGTACTTC.

The DNA for the CDR3 is TGTGCCAGCAGTGCACAGGGAGGGATATCGAACACTGAAGCTTTCTTT. This gives the protein CASSAQGGISNTEAFF. The genes are TRBV6-1 and TRBJ1-1; possibly TRBD1 for D (6 bases). The V gene's germline CDR1 is MNHNS and CDR2 SASEGT. V lost 4 bases and J lost 1, with 16 bases in between. The CDR3 totals 16 residues.

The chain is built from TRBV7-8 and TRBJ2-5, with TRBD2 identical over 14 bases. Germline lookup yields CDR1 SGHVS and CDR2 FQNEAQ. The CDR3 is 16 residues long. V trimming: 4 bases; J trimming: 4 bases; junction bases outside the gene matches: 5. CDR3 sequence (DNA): TGTGCCAGCAGCTCCTGGACTAGCGGGGGGTCAGAGACCCAGTACTTC. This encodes CASSSWTSGGSETQYF.

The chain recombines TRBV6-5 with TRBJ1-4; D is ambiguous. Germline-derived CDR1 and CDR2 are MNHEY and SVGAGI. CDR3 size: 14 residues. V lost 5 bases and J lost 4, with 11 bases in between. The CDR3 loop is CASSPGILNEKLFF. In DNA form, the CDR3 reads TGTGCCAGCAGTCCCGGGATCCTTAATGAAAAACTGTTTTTT.

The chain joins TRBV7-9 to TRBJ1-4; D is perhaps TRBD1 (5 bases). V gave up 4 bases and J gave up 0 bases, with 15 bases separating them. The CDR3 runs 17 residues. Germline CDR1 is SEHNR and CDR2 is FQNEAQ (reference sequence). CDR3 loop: CASSYRPTAATNEKLFF. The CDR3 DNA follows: TGTGCCAGCAGCTACCGCCCGACAGCTGCAACTAATGAAAAACTGTTTTTT.

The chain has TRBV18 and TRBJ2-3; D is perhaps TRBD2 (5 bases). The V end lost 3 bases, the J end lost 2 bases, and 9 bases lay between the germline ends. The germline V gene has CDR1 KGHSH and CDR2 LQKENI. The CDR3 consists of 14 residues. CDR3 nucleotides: TGTGCCAGCTCACCGCTGGGAGTCACAGATACGCAGTATTTT. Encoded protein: CASSPLGVTDTQYF.

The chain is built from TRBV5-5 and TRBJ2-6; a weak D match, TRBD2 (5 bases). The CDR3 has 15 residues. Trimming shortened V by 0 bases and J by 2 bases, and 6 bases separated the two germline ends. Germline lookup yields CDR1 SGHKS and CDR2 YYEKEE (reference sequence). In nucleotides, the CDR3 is TGTGCCAGCAGCTTGGGGGGAGCTGGGGCCAACGTCCTGACTTTC. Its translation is CASSLGGAGANVLTF.

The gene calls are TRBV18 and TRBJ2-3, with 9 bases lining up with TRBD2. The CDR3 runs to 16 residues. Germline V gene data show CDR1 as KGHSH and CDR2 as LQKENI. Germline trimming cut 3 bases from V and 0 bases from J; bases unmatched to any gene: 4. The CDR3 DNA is TGTGCCAGCTCACCGGGTAGCGGGGGAAGCACAGATACGCAGTATTTT. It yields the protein CASSPGSGGSTDTQYF.

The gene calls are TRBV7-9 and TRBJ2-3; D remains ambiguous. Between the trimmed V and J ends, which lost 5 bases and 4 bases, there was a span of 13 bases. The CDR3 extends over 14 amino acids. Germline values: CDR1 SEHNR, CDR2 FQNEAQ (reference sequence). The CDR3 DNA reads TGTGCCAGCAGCCCCTTGGCGGCCCCAGATACGCAGTATTTT. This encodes CASSPLAAPDTQYF.

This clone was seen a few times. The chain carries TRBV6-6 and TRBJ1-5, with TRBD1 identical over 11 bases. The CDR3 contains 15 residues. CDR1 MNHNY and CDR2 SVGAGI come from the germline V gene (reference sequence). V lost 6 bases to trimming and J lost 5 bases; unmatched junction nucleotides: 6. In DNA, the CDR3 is TGTGCCAGCAGCTTGGGACAGGGGGGTTATCAGCCCCAGCATTTT. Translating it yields CASSLGQGGYQPQHF.

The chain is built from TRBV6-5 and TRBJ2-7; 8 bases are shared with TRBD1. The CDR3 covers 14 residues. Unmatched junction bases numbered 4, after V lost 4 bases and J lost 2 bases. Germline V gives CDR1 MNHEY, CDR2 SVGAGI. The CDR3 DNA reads TGTGCCAGCAGTTTAAGGACAGGGACCTACGAGCAGTACTTC. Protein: CASSLRTGTYEQYF.

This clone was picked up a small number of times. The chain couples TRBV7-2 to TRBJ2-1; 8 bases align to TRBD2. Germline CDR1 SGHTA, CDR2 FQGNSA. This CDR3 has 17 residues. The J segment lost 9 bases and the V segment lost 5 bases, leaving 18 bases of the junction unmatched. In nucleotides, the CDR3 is TGTGCCAGCAGCCATCTGACCGGGACTAGTGTGCGGGGTGAGCAGTTCTTC. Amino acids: CASSHLTGTSVRGEQFF.

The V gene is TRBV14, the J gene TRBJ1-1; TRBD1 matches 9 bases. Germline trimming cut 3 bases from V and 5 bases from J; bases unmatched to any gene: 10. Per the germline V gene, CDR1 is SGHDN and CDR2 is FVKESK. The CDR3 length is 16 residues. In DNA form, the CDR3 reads TGTGCCAGCAGCCACTTGAAGGGACAGGGATGGACTGAAGCTTTCTTT. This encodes CASSHLKGQGWTEAFF. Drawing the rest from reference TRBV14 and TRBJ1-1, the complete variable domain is EAGVTQFPSHSVIEKGQTVTLRCDPISGHDNLYWYRRVMGKEIKFLLHFVKESKQDESGMPNNRFLAERTGGTYSTLKVQPAELEDSGVYFCASSHLKGQGWTEAFFGQGTRLTVV.

In DNA form, the CDR3 reads TGTGCCAGCAGTCCCGGGACAGGGAACACTGAAGCTTTCTTT. The encoded protein is CASSPGTGNTEAFF. The J gene is TRBJ1-1, the V gene TRBV5-6, with TRBD1 matching over 8 bases. This CDR3 comprises 14 residues. Germline CDR1 reads SGHDT; CDR2 reads YYEEEE. V lost 5 bases, J lost 1 base, and 4 bases stayed unmatched.

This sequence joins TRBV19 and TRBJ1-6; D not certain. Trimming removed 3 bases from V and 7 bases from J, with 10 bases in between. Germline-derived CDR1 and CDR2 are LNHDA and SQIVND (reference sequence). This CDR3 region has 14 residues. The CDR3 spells CASSIPGENSPLHF. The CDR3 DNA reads TGTGCCAGTAGTATCCCGGGAGAAAATTCACCCCTCCACTTT.

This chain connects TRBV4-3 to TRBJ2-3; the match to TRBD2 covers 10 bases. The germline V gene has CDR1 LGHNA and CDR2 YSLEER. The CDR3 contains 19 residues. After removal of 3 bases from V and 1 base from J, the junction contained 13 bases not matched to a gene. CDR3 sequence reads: CASSQKAGGTEWGTDTQYF. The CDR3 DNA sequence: TGCGCCAGCAGCCAGAAAGCGGGGGGGACCGAATGGGGCACAGATACGCAGTATTTT.

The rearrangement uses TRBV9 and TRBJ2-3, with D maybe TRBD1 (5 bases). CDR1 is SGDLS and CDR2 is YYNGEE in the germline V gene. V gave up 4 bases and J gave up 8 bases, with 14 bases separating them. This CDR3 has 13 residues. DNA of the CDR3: TGTGCCAGCAGCTCCACGACCCAGGGTACGCAGTATTTT. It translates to CASSSTTQGTQYF.

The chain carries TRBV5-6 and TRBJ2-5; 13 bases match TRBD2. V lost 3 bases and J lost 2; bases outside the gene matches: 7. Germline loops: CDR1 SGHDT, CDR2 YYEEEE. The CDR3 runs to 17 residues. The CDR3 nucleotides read TGTGCCAGCAGCTCCAGACTAGCGGGGGGCAATCAAGAGACCCAGTACTTC. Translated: CASSSRLAGGNQETQYF.

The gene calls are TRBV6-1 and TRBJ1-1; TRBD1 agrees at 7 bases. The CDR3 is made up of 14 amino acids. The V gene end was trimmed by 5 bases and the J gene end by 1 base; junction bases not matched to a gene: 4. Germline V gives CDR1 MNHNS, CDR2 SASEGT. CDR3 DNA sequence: TGTGCCAGCAGTTCTCAGGGGGGGAACACTGAAGCTTTCTTT. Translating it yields CASSSQGGNTEAFF.

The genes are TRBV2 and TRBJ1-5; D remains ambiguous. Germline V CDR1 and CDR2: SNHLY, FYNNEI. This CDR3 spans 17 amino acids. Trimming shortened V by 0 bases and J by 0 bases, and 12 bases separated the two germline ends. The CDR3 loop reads CASSEAEGGYSNQPQHF. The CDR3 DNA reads TGTGCCAGCAGTGAAGCCGAGGGCGGCTATAGCAATCAGCCCCAGCATTTT.

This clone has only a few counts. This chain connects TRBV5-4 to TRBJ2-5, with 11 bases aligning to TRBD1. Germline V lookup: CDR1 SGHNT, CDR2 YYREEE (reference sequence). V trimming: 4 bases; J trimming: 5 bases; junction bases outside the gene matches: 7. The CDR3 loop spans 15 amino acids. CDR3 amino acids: CASSEGQGDGETQYF. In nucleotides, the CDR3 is TGTGCCAGCAGCGAGGGACAGGGGGACGGGGAGACCCAGTACTTC.

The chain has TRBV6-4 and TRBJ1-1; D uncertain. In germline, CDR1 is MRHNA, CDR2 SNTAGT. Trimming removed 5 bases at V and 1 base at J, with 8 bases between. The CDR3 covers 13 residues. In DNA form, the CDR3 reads TGTGCCAGCAGTATGACACCGAACACTGAAGCTTTCTTT. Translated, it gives CASSMTPNTEAFF.

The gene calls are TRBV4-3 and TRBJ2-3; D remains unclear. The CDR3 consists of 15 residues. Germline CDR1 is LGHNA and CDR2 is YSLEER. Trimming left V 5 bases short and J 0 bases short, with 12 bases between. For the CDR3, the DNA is TGCGCCAGCAGCTCCTCCGGTTCTAGCACAGATACGCAGTATTTT. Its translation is CASSSSGSSTDTQYF.

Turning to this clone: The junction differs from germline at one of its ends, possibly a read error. CDR3 nucleotides: TGTGCCAGCAGCAAAGAGGGGAGCTCTGGAAACACCATATATTTT. As protein: CASSKEGSSGNTIYF. This sequence joins TRBV4-2 and TRBJ1-3, with D possibly TRBD1 on 5 matching bases. CDR1 and CDR2 from the germline V gene are LGHNA and YNFKEQ. This CDR3 is built from 15 residues.